The clone carrying this T cell receptor beta chain showed up just a few times. No antigen is known for it. Germline-derived CDR1 and CDR2 are GTSNPN and SVGIG (reference sequence). The CDR3 covers 11 residues. Trimming shortened V by 0 bases and J by 13 bases, and 10 bases separated the two germline ends. This entry is derived from a study of blood T cells in healthy people across ages. Study context: Through template switching, about one barcoded beta molecule was captured per two T cells, as measured in model experiments.

Study results and caveats: Long-lived donors carried more naive CD4+ cells and greater diversity than aged donors.

Then a second PCR, running roughly 7 to 11 cycles, was carried out with a sample-barcoded 5' primer and a J-beta primer mix. TCRdb redid the calling of the 5' RACE reads with MiXCR, one entry per CDR3 protein. The sample holds 850,000 to 1,000,000 distinct CDR3 sequences, roughly 51% seen once. The sequence came from a woman aged 60-70 years in good health. V is TRBV30 and J is TRBJ2-4; D gene uncertain. Sequencing was carried out using blood. The CDR3 region has the DNA TGTGCCTGGAGTGTGGCCGTGGAGCAGTACTTC. It is translated as CAWSVAVEQYF.